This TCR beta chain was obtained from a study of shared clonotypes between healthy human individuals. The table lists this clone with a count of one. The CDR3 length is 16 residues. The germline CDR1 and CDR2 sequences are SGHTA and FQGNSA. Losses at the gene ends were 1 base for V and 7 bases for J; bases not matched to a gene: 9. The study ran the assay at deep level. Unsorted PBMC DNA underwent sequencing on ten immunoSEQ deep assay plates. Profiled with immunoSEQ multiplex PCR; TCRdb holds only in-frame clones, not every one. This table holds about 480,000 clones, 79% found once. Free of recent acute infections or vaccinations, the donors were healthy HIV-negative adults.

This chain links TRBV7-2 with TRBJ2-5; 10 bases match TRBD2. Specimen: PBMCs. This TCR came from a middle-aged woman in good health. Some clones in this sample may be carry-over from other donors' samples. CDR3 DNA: TGTGCCAGCAGCTTAGGGTTAGCGGGAGGATATGGGACCCAGTACTTC. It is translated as CASSLGLAGGYGTQYF. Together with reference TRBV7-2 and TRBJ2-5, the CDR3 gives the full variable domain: GAGVSQSPSNKVTEKGKDVELRCDPISGHTALYWYRQSLGQGLEFLIYFQGNSAPDKSGLPSDRFSAERTGGSVSTLTIQRTQQEDSAVYLCASSLGLAGGYGTQYFGPGTRLLVL.